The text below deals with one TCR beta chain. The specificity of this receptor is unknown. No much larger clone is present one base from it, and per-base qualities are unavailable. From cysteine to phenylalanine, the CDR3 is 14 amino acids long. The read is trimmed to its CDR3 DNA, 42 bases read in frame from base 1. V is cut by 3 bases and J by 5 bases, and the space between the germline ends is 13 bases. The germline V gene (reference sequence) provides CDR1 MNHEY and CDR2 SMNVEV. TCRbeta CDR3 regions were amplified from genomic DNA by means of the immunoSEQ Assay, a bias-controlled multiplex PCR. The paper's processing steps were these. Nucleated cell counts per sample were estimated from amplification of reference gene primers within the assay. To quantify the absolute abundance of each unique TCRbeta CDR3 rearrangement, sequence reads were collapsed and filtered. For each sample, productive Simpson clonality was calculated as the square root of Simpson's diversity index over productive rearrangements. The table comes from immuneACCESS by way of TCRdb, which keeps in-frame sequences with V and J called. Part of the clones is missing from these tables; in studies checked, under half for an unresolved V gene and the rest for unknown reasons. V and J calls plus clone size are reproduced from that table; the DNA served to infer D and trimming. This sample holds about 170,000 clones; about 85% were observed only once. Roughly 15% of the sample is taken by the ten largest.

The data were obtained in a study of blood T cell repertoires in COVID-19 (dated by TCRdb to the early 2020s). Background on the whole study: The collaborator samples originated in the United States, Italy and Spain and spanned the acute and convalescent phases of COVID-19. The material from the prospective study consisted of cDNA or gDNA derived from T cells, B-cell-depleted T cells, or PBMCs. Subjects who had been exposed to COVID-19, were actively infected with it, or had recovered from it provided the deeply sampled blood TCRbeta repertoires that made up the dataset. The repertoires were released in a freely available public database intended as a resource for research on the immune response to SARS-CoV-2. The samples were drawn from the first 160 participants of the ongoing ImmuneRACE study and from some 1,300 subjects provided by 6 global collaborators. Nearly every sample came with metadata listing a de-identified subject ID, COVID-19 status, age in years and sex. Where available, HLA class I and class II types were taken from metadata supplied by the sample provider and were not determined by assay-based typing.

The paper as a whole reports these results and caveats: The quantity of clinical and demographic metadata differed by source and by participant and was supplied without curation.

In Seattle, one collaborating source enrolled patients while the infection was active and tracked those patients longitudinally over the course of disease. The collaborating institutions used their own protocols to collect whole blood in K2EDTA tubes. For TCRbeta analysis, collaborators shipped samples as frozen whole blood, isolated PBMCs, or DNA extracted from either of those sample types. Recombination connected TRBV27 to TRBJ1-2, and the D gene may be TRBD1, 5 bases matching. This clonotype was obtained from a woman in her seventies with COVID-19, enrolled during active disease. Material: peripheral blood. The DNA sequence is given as TGTGCCAGCAGTTTGGGGCCATCGCGGTATGGCTACACCTTC. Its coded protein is CASSLGPSRYGYTF.